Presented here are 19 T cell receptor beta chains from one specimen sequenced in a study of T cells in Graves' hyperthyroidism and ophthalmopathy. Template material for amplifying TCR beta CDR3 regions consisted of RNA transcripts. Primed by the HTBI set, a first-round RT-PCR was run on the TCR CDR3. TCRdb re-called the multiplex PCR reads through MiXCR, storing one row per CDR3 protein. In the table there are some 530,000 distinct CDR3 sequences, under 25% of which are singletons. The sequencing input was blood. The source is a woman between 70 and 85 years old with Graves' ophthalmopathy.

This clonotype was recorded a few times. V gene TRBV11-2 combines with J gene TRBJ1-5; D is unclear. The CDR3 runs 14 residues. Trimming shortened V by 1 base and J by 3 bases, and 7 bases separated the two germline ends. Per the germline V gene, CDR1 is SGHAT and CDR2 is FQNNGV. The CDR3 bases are TGTGCCAGCAGCTTAGGGCAGCTCAATCAGCCCCAGCATTTT. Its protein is CASSLGQLNQPQHF.

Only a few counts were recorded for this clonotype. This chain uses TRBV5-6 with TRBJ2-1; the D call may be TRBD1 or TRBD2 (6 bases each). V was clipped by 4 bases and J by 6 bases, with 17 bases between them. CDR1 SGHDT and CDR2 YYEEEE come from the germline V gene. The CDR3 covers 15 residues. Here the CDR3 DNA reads TGTGCCAGCAGCGTGGGGGGCAGTGGGGGCAATGAGCAGTTCTTC. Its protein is CASSVGGSGGNEQFF.

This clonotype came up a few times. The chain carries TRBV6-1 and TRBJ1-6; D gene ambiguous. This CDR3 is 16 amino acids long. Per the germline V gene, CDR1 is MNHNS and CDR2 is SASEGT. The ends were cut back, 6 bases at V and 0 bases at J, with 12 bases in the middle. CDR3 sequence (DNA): TGTGCCAGCAGAGGACTCTTGAGCTCCTATAATTCACCCCTCCACTTT. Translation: CASRGLLSSYNSPLHF.

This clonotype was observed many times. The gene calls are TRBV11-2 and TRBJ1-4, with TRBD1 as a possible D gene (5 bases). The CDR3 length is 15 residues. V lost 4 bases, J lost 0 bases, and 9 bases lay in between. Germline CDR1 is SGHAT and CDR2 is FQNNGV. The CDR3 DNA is TGTGCCAGCAGCTCGGGACTGACAACTAATGAAAAACTGTTTTTT. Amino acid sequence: CASSSGLTTNEKLFF.

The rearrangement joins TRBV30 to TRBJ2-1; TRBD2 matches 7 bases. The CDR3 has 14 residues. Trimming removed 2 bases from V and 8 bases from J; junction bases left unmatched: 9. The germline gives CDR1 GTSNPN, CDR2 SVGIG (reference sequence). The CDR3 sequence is CAWSWGRAFDEQFF. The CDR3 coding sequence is TGTGCCTGGAGTTGGGGGAGGGCGTTCGATGAGCAGTTCTTC.

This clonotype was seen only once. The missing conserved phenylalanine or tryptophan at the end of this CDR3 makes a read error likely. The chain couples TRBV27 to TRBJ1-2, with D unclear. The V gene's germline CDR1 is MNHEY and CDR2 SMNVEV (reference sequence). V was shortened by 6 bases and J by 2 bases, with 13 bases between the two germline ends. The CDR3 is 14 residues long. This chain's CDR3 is CASSKDKGNYGYTL. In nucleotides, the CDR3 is TGTGCCAGCAGCAAAGACAAGGGCAACTATGGCTACACCCTC.

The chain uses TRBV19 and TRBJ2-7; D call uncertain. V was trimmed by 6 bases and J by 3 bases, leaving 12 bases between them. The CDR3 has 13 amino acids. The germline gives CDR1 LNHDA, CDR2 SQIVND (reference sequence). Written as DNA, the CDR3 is TGTGCCAGTAGCTATAAAGGCGGCTACGAGCAGTACTTC. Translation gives CASSYKGGYEQYF.

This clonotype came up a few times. CDR3 sequence: CASRPGTQETQYF. For the CDR3, the DNA is TGCGCCAGCAGACCCGGGACCCAAGAGACCCAGTACTTC. This chain links TRBV5-1 with TRBJ2-5; either TRBD1 or TRBD2 may supply D (5 bases each). CDR3 length: 13 residues. The germline V and J ends were trimmed by 5 bases and 1 base, with 9 bases remaining between them. Germline V gives CDR1 SGHRS, CDR2 YFSETQ.

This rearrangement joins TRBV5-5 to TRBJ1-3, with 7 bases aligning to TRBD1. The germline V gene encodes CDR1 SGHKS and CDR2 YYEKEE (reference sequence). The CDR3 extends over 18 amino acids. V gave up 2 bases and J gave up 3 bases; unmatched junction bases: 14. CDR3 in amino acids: CASSLLFNTQGIGNTIYF. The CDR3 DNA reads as TGTGCCAGCAGCTTACTATTCAATACACAGGGGATTGGAAACACCATATATTTT.

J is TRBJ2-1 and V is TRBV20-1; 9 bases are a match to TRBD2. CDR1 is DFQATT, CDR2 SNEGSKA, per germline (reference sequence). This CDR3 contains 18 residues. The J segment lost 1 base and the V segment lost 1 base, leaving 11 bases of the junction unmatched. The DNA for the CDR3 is TGCAGTGCTAGAGGAGAATCGCCTAGCGGGACGTCCTACAATGAGCAGTTCTTC. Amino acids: CSARGESPSGTSYNEQFF.

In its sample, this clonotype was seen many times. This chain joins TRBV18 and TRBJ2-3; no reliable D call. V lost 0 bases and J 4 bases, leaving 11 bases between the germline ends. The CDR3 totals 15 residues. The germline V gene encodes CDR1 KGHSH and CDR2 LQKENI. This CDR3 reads CASSPPVVAADTQYF. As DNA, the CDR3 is TGTGCCAGCTCACCACCGGTTGTAGCCGCAGATACGCAGTATTTT.

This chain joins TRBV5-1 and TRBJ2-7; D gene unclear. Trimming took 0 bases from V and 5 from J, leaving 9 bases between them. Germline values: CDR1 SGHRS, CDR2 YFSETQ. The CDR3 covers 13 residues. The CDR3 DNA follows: TGCGCCAGCAGCTTGGTCGTGGGGAACGAGCAGTACTTC. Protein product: CASSLVVGNEQYF.

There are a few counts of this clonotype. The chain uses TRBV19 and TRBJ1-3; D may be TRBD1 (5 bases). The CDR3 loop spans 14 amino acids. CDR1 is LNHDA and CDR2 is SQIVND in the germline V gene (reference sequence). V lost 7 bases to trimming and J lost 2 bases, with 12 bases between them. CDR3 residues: CASTLGTAGNTIYF. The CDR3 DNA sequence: TGTGCCAGTACCCTTGGGACGGCTGGAAACACCATATATTTT.

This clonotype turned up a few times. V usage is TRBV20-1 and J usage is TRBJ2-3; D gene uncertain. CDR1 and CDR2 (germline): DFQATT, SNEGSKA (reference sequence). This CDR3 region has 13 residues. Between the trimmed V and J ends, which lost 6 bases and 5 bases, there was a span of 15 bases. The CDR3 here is CSARGPMGDTQYF. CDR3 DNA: TGCAGTGCCCGCGGACCGATGGGAGATACGCAGTATTTT.

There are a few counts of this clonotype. The DNA of the CDR3 is TGTGCCAGCACCCCTCCCGAAGGTCCCAAAAACATTCAGTACTTC. It is translated as CASTPPEGPKNIQYF. V gene TRBV7-2 combines with J gene TRBJ2-4, with no clear D. Trimming pared 7 bases from V and 2 bases from J, leaving 15 bases between. The CDR3 runs 15 residues. The germline CDR1 and CDR2 sequences are SGHTA and FQGNSA.

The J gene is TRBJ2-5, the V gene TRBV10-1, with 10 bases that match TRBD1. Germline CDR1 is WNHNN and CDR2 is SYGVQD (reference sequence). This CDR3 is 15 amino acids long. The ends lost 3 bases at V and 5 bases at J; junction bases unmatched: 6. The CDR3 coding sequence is TGCGCCAGCAGTGAAGGGACAGGGGTTTTTGAGACCCAGTACTTC. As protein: CASSEGTGVFETQYF.

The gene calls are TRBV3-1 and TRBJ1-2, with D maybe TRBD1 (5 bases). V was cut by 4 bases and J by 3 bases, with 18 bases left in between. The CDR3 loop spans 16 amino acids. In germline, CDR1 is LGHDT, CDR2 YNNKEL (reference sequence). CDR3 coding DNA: TGTGCCAGCAGCCGGTGGGGAGGGGACTATCACTATGGCTACACCTTC. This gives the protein CASSRWGGDYHYGYTF.

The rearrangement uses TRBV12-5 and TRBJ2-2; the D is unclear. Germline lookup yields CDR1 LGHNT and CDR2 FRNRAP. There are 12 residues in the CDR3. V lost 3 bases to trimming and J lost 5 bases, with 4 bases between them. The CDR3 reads CASGFMTGELFF. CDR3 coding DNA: TGTGCTAGTGGTTTCATGACCGGGGAGCTGTTTTTT.

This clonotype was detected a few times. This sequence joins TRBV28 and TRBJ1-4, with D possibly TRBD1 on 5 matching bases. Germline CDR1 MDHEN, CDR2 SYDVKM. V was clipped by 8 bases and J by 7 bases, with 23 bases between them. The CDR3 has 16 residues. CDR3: CASRMGGAGVGEKLFF. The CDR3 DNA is TGTGCCAGCCGTATGGGGGGTGCAGGCGTCGGTGAAAAACTGTTTTTT.